This paragraph reports one T cell receptor (beta chain). What it binds is unknown. This may stem from a read error, because a much larger clone lies one nucleotide away. This CDR3 is missing its conserved last phenylalanine or tryptophan, likely due to a read error. Germline V gene data show CDR1 as KGHDR and CDR2 as SFDVKD. The CDR3 sequence is 13 residues long. With 9 bases removed from V and 4 bases from J, the gap between germline ends came to 15 bases. TCRdb redid the calling of the PCR reads with MiXCR, one entry per CDR3 protein. The sample carries under 65,000 distinct CDR3 sequences, approximately 25% recorded once. This entry comes from a study of molecular identifiers for immune sequencing clone quantification. Study-level results: Among about a million naive cells, spiked Jurkat TCR RNA from a single cell was reportedly detectable. Clonotypes topping 20 RNA copies carried over 99% of effector molecules but under 1% of naive ones.

This clonotype was obtained from a human donor in good health. Some libraries in this study had Jurkat cell RNA spiked in. Material: naive CD8+ T cells from blood, with Jurkat cell RNA spiked in. Subset here: FACS-sorted CD8+CD4-CCR7+CD45RA+ naive T cells. The chain employs TRBV24-1 and TRBJ2-7; tentative D call: TRBD2 (5 bases). DNA for the CDR3: TGTGCCACCGGCCCTCGGACGGGATACGAGCAGTACCTC. It yields the protein CATGPRTGYEQYL.